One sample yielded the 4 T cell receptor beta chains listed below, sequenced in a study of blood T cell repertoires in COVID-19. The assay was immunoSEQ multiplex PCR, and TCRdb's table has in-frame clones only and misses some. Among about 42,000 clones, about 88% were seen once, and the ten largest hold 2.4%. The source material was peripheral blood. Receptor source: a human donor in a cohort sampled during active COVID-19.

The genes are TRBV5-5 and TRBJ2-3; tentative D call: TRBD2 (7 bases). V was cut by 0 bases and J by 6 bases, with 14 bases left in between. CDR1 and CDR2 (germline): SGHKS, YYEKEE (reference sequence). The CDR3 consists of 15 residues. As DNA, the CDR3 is TGTGCCAGCAGCTTGGCCTCGGCGGGGGCTGATACGCAGTATTTT. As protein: CASSLASAGADTQYF.

The CDR3: CASSQDQMEGVEEKLFF. The DNA of the CDR3 is TGCGCCAGCAGCCAAGATCAGATGGAAGGGGTTGAGGAAAAACTGTTTTTT. The chain uses TRBV4-1 and TRBJ1-4; D possibly corresponds to TRBD1 (5 bases). Trimming shortened V by 0 bases and J by 8 bases, and 19 bases separated the two germline ends. Germline values: CDR1 MGHRA, CDR2 YSYEKL. This CDR3 region has 17 residues.

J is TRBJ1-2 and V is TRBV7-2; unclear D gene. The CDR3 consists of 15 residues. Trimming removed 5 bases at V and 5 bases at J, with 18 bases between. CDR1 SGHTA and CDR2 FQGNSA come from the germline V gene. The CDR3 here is CASSLGRVGLYGYTF. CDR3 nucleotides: TGTGCCAGCAGCCTCGGGAGAGTGGGTCTTTATGGCTACACCTTC.

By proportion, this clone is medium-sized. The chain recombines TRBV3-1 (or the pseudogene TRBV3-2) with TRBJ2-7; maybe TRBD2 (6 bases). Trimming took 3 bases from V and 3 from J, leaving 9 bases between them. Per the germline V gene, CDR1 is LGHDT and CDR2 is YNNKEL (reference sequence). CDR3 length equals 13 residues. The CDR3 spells CASSQGLNYEQYF. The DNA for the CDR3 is TGTGCCAGCAGCCAGGGACTGAACTACGAGCAGTACTTC.